This T cell receptor beta chain was found in a study of OX40 agonist ivuxolimab in advanced cancers. Samples of blood were obtained at baseline, on cycle 4 day 1, and on cycle 7 day 1. Germline lookup yields CDR1 SGHVS and CDR2 FQNEAQ. Trimming took 1 base from V and 2 from J, leaving 3 bases between them. The CDR3 runs to 12 residues. Libraries were prepared by immunoSEQ multiplex PCR; TCRdb keeps only in-frame clonotypes and omits some of them. The table records about 13,000 clones, less than 80% of them present only once. Here the sequenced sample was CD4+ or CD8+ T cells sorted from blood, taken in a trial of the OX40 agonist ivuxolimab. This receptor was taken from an adult with an advanced solid tumor such as melanoma, head and neck, liver or kidney cancer. The chain joins TRBV7-8 to TRBJ2-7; D gene unclear. CDR3 amino acids: CASSLETYEQYF. CDR3 coding DNA: TGTGCCAGCAGCTTAGAGACCTACGAGCAGTACTTC.